This entry describes one T cell receptor (beta chain). This sample was included in a study of blood T cell repertoires in COVID-19. Study as a whole: Samples came from the United States, Italy and Spain, spanning acute and convalescent COVID-19. Nucleic acid was either cDNA or gDNA, and it came from T cells, B-cell-depleted T cells, or PBMCs.

Methods used by the authors: By means of reference gene primer amplification, nucleated cell counts were estimated. TCRdb's table, derived via immunoSEQ multiplex PCR, lists solely in-frame clones and lacks some. The DNA was the basis for D and trimming; V, J and clone size are from that table. The sample contains about 9,000 clones, around 80% of which appear only once. Germline loops: CDR1 SGHTA, CDR2 FQGNSA. CDR3 length: 14 amino acids. V gave up 1 base and J gave up 2 bases, with 8 bases separating them. Specimen: peripheral blood. The TCR comes from a human donor in a cohort sampled during active COVID-19. This chain joins TRBV7-2 and TRBJ1-2, with D unresolved. CDR3 sequence reads: CASSLGGQNYGYTF. In nucleotides, the CDR3 is TGTGCCAGCAGCTTAGGAGGGCAGAACTATGGCTACACCTTC.